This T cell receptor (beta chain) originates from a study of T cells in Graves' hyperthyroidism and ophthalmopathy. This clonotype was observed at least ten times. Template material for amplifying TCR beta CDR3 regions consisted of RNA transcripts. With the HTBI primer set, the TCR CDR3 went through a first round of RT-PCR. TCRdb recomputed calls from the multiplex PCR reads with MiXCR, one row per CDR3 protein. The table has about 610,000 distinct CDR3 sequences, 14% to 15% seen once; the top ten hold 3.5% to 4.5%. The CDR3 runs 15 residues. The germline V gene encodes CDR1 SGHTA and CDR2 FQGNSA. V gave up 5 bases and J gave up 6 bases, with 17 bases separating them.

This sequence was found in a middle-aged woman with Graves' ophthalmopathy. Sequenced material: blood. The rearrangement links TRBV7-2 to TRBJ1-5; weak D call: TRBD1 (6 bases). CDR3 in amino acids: CASSPTSGVGQPQHF. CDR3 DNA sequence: TGTGCCAGCAGCCCTACCTCAGGGGTTGGTCAGCCCCAGCATTTT.